This T cell receptor (beta chain) was obtained from a study of shared clonotypes between healthy human individuals. Overall study results and limits: The study found lower generation probabilities in non-shared clonotypes than in those shared by all four donors.

A note on this clone: Its specificity is unknown.

Sequencing was performed with immunoSEQ multiplex PCR; in TCRdb, only in-frame clones are kept and a portion is missing. The table lists over a million clones, 96% of them singletons. J gave up 2 bases and V 0 bases, and 6 bases lay outside the gene matches. This CDR3 contains 16 residues. Germline CDR1 and CDR2: SGDLS and YYNGEE. This TCR derives from a man aged 30 to 45 in good health. Sample: naive CD4+ T cells sorted from blood. As to subset: CD45RA+ positively selected. The chain combines TRBV9 with TRBJ2-5; 8 nucleotides line up with TRBD1. This chain's CDR3 is CASSVAAGGKQETQYF. The CDR3 DNA reads as TGTGCCAGCAGCGTAGCCGCAGGGGGCAAACAAGAGACCCAGTACTTC. Supplemented by reference TRBV9 and TRBJ2-5, the full variable domain reads DSGVTQTPKHLITATGQRVTLRCSPRSGDLSVYWYQQSLDQGLQFLIQYYNGEERAKGNILERFSAQQFPDLHSELNLSSLELGDSALYFCASSVAAGGKQETQYFGPGTRLLVL.